These 24 T cell receptor beta chains came from one sample sequenced in a study of early T cells in non-severe SARS-CoV-2 infection. TCRdb reprocessed the 5' RACE reads with MiXCR, giving one entry per CDR3 protein. The sample contains 25,000 to 30,000 distinct CDR3 sequences, roughly 6% of which appear only once. The material sequenced was whole blood. Receptors originate from an adult who was a healthcare worker with PCR-confirmed SARS-CoV-2 infection or an uninfected control (not recorded which).

The chain recombines TRBV7-9 with TRBJ2-3, with a possible D match to TRBD2 (6 bases). CDR3 length: 16 amino acids. V was shortened by 5 bases and J by 5 bases, with 20 bases between the two germline ends. The germline gives CDR1 SEHNR, CDR2 FQNEAQ (reference sequence). For the CDR3, the DNA is TGTGCCAGCAGCCCAGGATCCGCGGGACTGATAGATACGCAGTATTTT. Protein: CASSPGSAGLIDTQYF. Using reference TRBV7-9 and TRBJ2-3 for the parts outside the CDR3, the full variable domain is DTGVSQNPRHKITKRGQNVTFRCDPISEHNRLYWYRQTLGQGPEFLTYFQNEAQLEKSRLLSDRFSAERPKGSFSTLEIQRTEQGDSAMYLCASSPGSAGLIDTQYFGPGTRLTVL.

This clonotype showed up many times. The chain employs TRBV20-1 and TRBJ2-1; 7 nucleotides line up with TRBD2. V shed 2 bases, J shed 5 bases, and the junction held 6 bases outside the gene matches. In germline, CDR1 is DFQATT, CDR2 SNEGSKA (reference sequence). The CDR3 runs to 14 residues. Here the CDR3 reads CSARSGGRDNEQFF. The CDR3 DNA reads as TGCAGTGCTAGATCTGGCGGGAGAGACAATGAGCAGTTCTTC.

Many counts were recorded for this clonotype. The chain couples TRBV19 to TRBJ2-1, with TRBD2 matching over 8 bases. The CDR3 runs to 16 residues. J was trimmed by 4 bases and V by 5 bases; bases with no gene match: 10. Germline assignment: CDR1 LNHDA and CDR2 SQIVND (reference sequence). In nucleotides, the CDR3 is TGTGCCAGTAGTCGAAGTATAGCGGGGACTTACAATGAGCAGTTCTTC. Protein sequence: CASSRSIAGTYNEQFF.

This clonotype occurred many times. The chain employs TRBV20-1 and TRBJ2-4; 7 bases map to TRBD1. Trimming took 6 bases from V and 11 from J; bases not matched to a gene: 10. The germline V gene encodes CDR1 DFQATT and CDR2 SNEGSKA (reference sequence). The CDR3 consists of 12 residues. CDR3 sequence reads: CSARLPQGVQYF. The CDR3 DNA reads as TGCAGTGCGAGACTCCCCCAGGGGGTTCAGTACTTC.

This clonotype came up many times. V gene TRBV5-1 combines with J gene TRBJ1-1, with D unresolved. Looked up from germline, CDR1 is SGHRS and CDR2 is YFSETQ. Trimming took 2 bases from V and 7 from J, leaving 21 bases between them. The CDR3 has 16 residues. CDR3 amino acids: CASSLGTQVHVREAFF. CDR3 nucleotide sequence: TGCGCCAGCAGCTTAGGAACTCAGGTTCATGTGCGTGAAGCTTTCTTT. The whole variable domain, remainder taken from reference TRBV5-1 and TRBJ1-1, is KAGVTQTPRYLIKTRGQQVTLSCSPISGHRSVSWYQQTPGQGLQFLFEYFSETQRNKGNFPGRFSGRQFSNSRSEMNVSTLELGDSALYLCASSLGTQVHVREAFFGQGTRLTVV.

This clonotype appeared many times. The rearrangement uses TRBV6-2 or TRBV6-3 and TRBJ2-1; D uncertain. The V end lost 2 bases, the J end lost 2 bases, and 10 bases lay between the germline ends. This CDR3 comprises 15 residues. CDR1 and CDR2 (germline): MNHEY, SVGEGT. The CDR3 sequence is CASSYRSFPYNEQFF. In nucleotides, the CDR3 is TGTGCCAGCAGTTACCGGTCCTTCCCCTACAATGAGCAGTTCTTC.

Notes on this clonotype: With a much larger clone just one base away, this may be a read error. The chain recombines TRBV2 with TRBJ1-1; D gene ambiguous. CDR3 length: 13 amino acids. Between the trimmed V and J ends, which lost 11 bases and 3 bases, there was a span of 16 bases. Germline lookup yields CDR1 SNHLY and CDR2 FYNNEI. The CDR3 DNA is TGTGCCGGCGTAGCGGAGAGGGACACTGAAGCTTTCTTT. It is translated as CAGVAERDTEAFF.

This clonotype was seen repeatedly, ten times or more. The V and J genes are TRBV24-1 and TRBJ2-5; D not resolved. The CDR3 runs 15 residues. Germline values: CDR1 KGHDR, CDR2 SFDVKD. With 5 bases removed from V and 7 bases from J, the gap between germline ends came to 19 bases. Here the CDR3 reads CATSASLGNIGTQYF. The DNA for the CDR3 is TGTGCCACCAGTGCCTCGCTGGGCAATATAGGGACCCAGTACTTC.

This clonotype was seen ten or more times. The rearrangement joins TRBV27 to TRBJ2-2; weak D call: TRBD2 (6 bases). With 3 bases removed from V and 2 bases from J, the gap between germline ends came to 16 bases. Looked up from germline, CDR1 is MNHEY and CDR2 is SMNVEV (reference sequence). The CDR3 loop spans 17 amino acids. The CDR3 DNA is TGTGCCAGCAGTTTGGGGGGACGCGGGACTAACACCGGGGAGCTGTTTTTT. Protein product: CASSLGGRGTNTGELFF.

This clonotype was picked up many times. The chain joins TRBV7-3 to TRBJ2-1, with 13 bases fitting TRBD2. Per the germline V gene, CDR1 is SGHTA and CDR2 is FQGTGA. The CDR3 runs 18 residues. Unmatched junction bases numbered 8, after V lost 0 bases and J lost 6 bases. The CDR3: CASSLTATSGGLVNEQFF. The CDR3 nucleotides are TGTGCCAGCAGCTTAACTGCGACTAGCGGGGGGTTAGTCAATGAGCAGTTCTTC.

This clonotype was detected many times. V and J are TRBV5-5 and TRBJ1-2; 9 bases map to TRBD1. The germline CDR1 and CDR2 sequences are SGHKS and YYEKEE (reference sequence). V gave up 0 bases and J gave up 11 bases; unmatched junction bases: 11. The CDR3 totals 15 residues. The CDR3 reads CASSLEWTGVAGYTF. The DNA for the CDR3 is TGTGCCAGCAGCTTGGAGTGGACAGGGGTCGCGGGGTACACCTTC.

In this sample, this clonotype turned up many times. The rearrangement joins TRBV6-2 or TRBV6-3 to TRBJ1-5; D gene unclear. This CDR3 comprises 15 residues. V was trimmed by 6 bases and J by 3 bases, leaving 15 bases between them. Germline V gene lookup returns CDR1 MNHEY and CDR2 SVGEGT. This CDR3 reads CASSHGPGANQPQHF. In DNA, the CDR3 is TGTGCCAGCAGCCACGGGCCGGGTGCCAATCAGCCCCAGCATTTT.

This clonotype was counted at least ten times. The chain carries TRBV6-1 and TRBJ1-6; a weak D match, TRBD1 (5 bases). CDR3 length equals 15 residues. V gave up 4 bases and J gave up 7 bases, with 14 bases separating them. Germline V gene data show CDR1 as MNHNS and CDR2 as SASEGT. The CDR3: CASSAYRNGNSPLHF. CDR3 in DNA: TGTGCCAGCAGTGCCTACAGGAATGGAAATTCACCCCTCCACTTT.

Ten or more counts support this clonotype. The chain has TRBV6-1 and TRBJ2-7; 8 nucleotides agree with TRBD1. The junction had 4 bases not matched to a gene; V was cut back by 10 bases and J by 2 bases. The CDR3 is 12 amino acids. Germline CDR1 reads MNHNS; CDR2 reads SASEGT. Here the CDR3 reads CAIWGQAYEQYF. CDR3 nucleotides: TGTGCCATCTGGGGACAGGCCTACGAGCAGTACTTC.

This clonotype was picked up many times. J is TRBJ2-1 and V is TRBV5-1, with 11 bases matching TRBD2. The CDR3 covers 16 residues. Germline V gene lookup returns CDR1 SGHRS and CDR2 YFSETQ. Trimming cost V 7 bases and J 6 bases; bases outside gene matches: 12. DNA of the CDR3: TGCGCCAGCTCCCATGACGGGACTAGCGGATTCAATGAGCAGTTCTTC. Translation gives CASSHDGTSGFNEQFF.

This clonotype was counted many times. The junction differs from germline at one of its ends, possibly a read error. The chain joins TRBV11-2 to TRBJ2-2, with 11 nucleotides matching TRBD2. Germline V gene lookup returns CDR1 SGHAT and CDR2 FQNNGV. This CDR3 has 15 amino acids. CDR3 sequence (DNA): TGTGCCAGCGACCCTAGCGGGAGGAACTCCGGGGAGCTGTTTTTT. Translation gives CASDPSGRNSGELFF.

A few counts support this clonotype. The chain combines TRBV4-3 with TRBJ1-2; no clear D. Germline V gives CDR1 LGHNA, CDR2 YSLEER. Trimming removed 4 bases at V and 8 bases at J, with 14 bases between. The CDR3 is made up of 13 amino acids. This CDR3 is CASSPMAFFGYTF. The DNA of the CDR3 is TGCGCCAGCAGCCCTATGGCGTTTTTCGGCTACACCTTC.

This clonotype showed up many times. A junction boundary mismatches the germline segment, possibly from a read error. The rearrangement uses TRBV7-9 and TRBJ1-1; D ambiguous. This CDR3 has 13 amino acids. Germline CDR1 reads SEHNR; CDR2 reads FQNEAQ (reference sequence). For the CDR3, the DNA is TGTGCCAGCAGCTCCCGACCGAACACTGAAGTTTTCTTT. Its translation: CASSSRPNTEVFF.

This clonotype appeared many times. The chain is built from TRBV5-1 and TRBJ2-4, with 7 bases that match TRBD1. Germline lookup yields CDR1 SGHRS and CDR2 YFSETQ. V lost 4 bases and J lost 0; bases outside the gene matches: 4. The CDR3 covers 15 residues. CDR3 in amino acids: CASSIGTVAKNIQYF. CDR3 nucleotide sequence: TGCGCCAGCAGCATCGGGACAGTAGCCAAAAACATTCAGTACTTC.

In its sample, this clonotype was seen many times. V and J are TRBV20-1 and TRBJ2-1, with 11 positions matching TRBD2. From germline, CDR1 is DFQATT and CDR2 SNEGSKA (reference sequence). The length of the CDR3 is 16 residues. V lost 1 base to trimming and J lost 2 bases; unmatched junction nucleotides: 4. This chain's CDR3 is CSARAYSGGAYNEQFF. Here the CDR3 DNA reads TGCAGTGCTAGAGCCTATAGCGGGGGGGCCTACAATGAGCAGTTCTTC.

The J gene is TRBJ1-3, the V gene TRBV7-2, with TRBD1 as a possible D gene (6 bases). This CDR3 spans 15 amino acids. Germline values: CDR1 SGHTA, CDR2 FQGNSA. The V gene lost 5 bases and the J gene lost 4 bases, with 15 bases spanning the gap. As DNA, the CDR3 is TGTGCCAGCAGCCGACTTACAGGGAACGGAAACACCATATATTTT. Protein: CASSRLTGNGNTIYF.

The V call is TRBV2, the J call TRBJ2-1; no clear D. Germline CDR1 reads SNHLY; CDR2 reads FYNNEI. The CDR3 extends over 11 amino acids. V gave up 3 bases and J gave up 10 bases, with 7 bases separating them. CDR3 protein: CASSEFTEQFF. The CDR3 nucleotides are TGTGCCAGCAGTGAGTTTACAGAGCAGTTCTTC.

This clonotype was picked up many times. The rearrangement uses TRBV7-2 and TRBJ2-7; tentatively, D is TRBD2 (5 bases). Germline V lookup: CDR1 SGHTA, CDR2 FQGNSA. Between the trimmed V and J ends, which lost 4 bases and 7 bases, there was a span of 14 bases. The length of the CDR3 is 13 residues. The CDR3 reads CASSSGLPMEQYF. The CDR3 region has the DNA TGTGCCAGCAGCTCCGGACTTCCAATGGAGCAGTACTTC. Combining the CDR3 with reference TRBV7-2 and TRBJ2-7 gives the whole variable domain GAGVSQSPSNKVTEKGKDVELRCDPISGHTALYWYRQSLGQGLEFLIYFQGNSAPDKSGLPSDRFSAERTGGSVSTLTIQRTQQEDSAVYLCASSSGLPMEQYFGPGTRLTVT.

This clonotype came up many times. The rearrangement links TRBV28 to TRBJ2-7, with D possibly called TRBD1 or TRBD2 (5 bases each). The CDR3 has 14 residues. Germline V lookup: CDR1 MDHEN, CDR2 SYDVKM. V was clipped by 4 bases and J by 3 bases, with 13 bases between them. The CDR3 loop is CASSSLGTRYEQYF. CDR3 nucleotide sequence: TGTGCCAGCAGTTCCCTAGGGACCCGCTACGAGCAGTACTTC.